The clone carrying this T cell receptor beta chain was detected many times. The antigen remains undetermined. The junction and the germline gene differ at one end; a read error may be behind it. TCRdb re-analysed the multiplex PCR reads in MiXCR, keeping a single row per CDR3 protein. The top ten clones hold over 6.5% of a sample with about 46,000 distinct CDR3 sequences, around 23% of them seen once. This entry belongs to a study of breast tumors, draining lymph nodes, adjacent tissues. General study points: Tumor TCR diversity was below lymph nodes but above nontumor tissue. Compared with basal-like, luminal-like tumors shared significantly more repertoire with nontumor tissue.

CDR1 and CDR2 (germline): LNHNV, YYDKDF (reference sequence). The CDR3 totals 11 residues. The source material was breast tumor tissue. The sequence was collected from a female donor with breast cancer. Some clones in this sample may be carry-over from other donors' samples. The genes are TRBV15 and TRBJ1-4, with 8 bases that match TRBD1. The chain's CDR3 is CATSSWDRLYF. The DNA for the CDR3 is TGTGCCACCAGCAGCTGGGACAGGCTATATTTT. The full variable domain, rest sourced from reference TRBV15 and TRBJ1-4, is DAMVIQNPRYQVTQFGKPVTLSCSQTLNHNVMYWYQQKSSQAPKLLFHYYDKDFNNEADTPDNFQSRRPNTSFCFLDIRSPGLGDTAMYLCATSSWDRLYFGSGTQLSVL.